This T cell receptor beta chain is drawn from a study of cytomegalovirus exposure and HLA in healthy donors. 60 Vbeta and 13 Jbeta primers were used in PCR. Repertoires were generated with immunoSEQ multiplex PCR, while TCRdb's copy carries only in-frame clones and drops some. This table holds some 180,000 clones, 75% to 80% found once. The clonotype comes from a female donor in good health and CMV-seronegative. Sequencing was carried out using PBMCs.

In DNA, the CDR3 is TGTGCCAGCAGCTTAGTGCGGGGGTCTAACACAGATACGCAGTATTTT. This translates into CASSLVRGSNTDTQYF. The chain uses TRBV7-2 and TRBJ2-3; 7 positions agree with TRBD2. Germline values: CDR1 SGHTA, CDR2 FQGNSA. The trim removed 1 base at V and 2 bases at J, leaving 6 bases unmatched. This CDR3 is built from 16 residues.